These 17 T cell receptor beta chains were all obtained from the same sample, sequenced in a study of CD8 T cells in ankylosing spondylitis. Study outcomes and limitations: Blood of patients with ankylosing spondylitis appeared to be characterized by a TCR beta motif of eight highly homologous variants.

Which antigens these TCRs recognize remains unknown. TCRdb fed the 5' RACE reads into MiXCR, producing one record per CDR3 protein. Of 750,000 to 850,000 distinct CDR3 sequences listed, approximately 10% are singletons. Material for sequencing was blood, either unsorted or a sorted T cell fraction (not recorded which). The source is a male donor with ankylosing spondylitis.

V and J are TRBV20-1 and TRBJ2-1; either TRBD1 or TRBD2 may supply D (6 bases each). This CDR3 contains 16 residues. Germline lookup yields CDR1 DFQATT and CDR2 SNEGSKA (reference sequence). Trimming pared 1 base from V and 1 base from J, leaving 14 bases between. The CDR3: CSARGFPGASYNEQFF. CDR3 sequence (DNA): TGCAGTGCTAGAGGATTTCCGGGGGCATCCTACAATGAGCAGTTCTTC.

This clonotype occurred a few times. Written as DNA, the CDR3 is TGTGCCAGCAGCGTATCAGGACTAGCCGGGGAGCTGTTTTTT. It encodes CASSVSGLAGELFF. The gene calls are TRBV7-2 and TRBJ2-2; 7 nucleotides match TRBD2. The CDR3 is made up of 14 amino acids. CDR1 is SGHTA, CDR2 FQGNSA, per germline. Unmatched junction bases numbered 6, after V lost 5 bases and J lost 6 bases.

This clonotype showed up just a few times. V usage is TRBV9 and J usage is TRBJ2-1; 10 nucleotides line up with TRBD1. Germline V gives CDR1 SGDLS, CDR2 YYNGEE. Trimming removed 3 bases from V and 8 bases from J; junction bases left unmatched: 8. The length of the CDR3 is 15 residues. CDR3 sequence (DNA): TGTGCCAGCAGCGCGTGGGACAGGGGTAGCGATGAGCAGTTCTTC. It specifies CASSAWDRGSDEQFF. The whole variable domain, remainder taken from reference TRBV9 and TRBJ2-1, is DSGVTQTPKHLITATGQRVTLRCSPRSGDLSVYWYQQSLDQGLQFLIQYYNGEERAKGNILERFSAQQFPDLHSELNLSSLELGDSALYFCASSAWDRGSDEQFFGPGTRLTVL.

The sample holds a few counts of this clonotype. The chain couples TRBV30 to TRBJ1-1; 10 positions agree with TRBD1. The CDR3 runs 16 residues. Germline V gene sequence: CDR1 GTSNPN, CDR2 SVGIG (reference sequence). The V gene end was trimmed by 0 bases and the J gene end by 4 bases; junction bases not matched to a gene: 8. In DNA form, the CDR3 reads TGTGCCTGGAGTGTAACCGGGACAGGGGTCGGCACTGAAGCTTTCTTT. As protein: CAWSVTGTGVGTEAFF. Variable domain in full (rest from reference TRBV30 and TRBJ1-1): SQTIHQWPATLVQPVGSPLSLECTVEGTSNPNLYWYRQAAGRGLQLLFYSVGIGQISSEVPQNLSASRPQDRQFILSSKKLLLSDSGFYLCAWSVTGTGVGTEAFFGQGTRLTVV.

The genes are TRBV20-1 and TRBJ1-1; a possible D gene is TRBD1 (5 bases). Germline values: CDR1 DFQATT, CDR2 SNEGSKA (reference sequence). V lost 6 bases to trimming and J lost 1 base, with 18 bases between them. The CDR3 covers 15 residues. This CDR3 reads CSAETLRGANTEAFF. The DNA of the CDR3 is TGCAGTGCGGAAACACTCAGAGGGGCGAACACTGAAGCTTTCTTT.

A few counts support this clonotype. CDR3 residues: CASRQLRQGYEQFF. Written as DNA, the CDR3 is TGTGCCAGCAGACAACTAAGACAGGGCTATGAGCAGTTCTTC. J is TRBJ2-1 and V is TRBV7-9; 7 bases align to TRBD1. The CDR3 loop spans 14 amino acids. Germline V gene lookup returns CDR1 SEHNR and CDR2 FQNEAQ (reference sequence). After removal of 6 bases from V and 8 bases from J, the junction contained 10 bases not matched to a gene.

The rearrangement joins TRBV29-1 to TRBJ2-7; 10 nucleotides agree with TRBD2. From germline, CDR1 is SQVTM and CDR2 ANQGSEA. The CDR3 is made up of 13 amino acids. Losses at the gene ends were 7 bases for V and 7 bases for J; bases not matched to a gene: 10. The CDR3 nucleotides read TGCAGCGCCTCGAGCGGGAGGGCCGGTGAGCAGTACTTC. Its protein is CSASSGRAGEQYF.

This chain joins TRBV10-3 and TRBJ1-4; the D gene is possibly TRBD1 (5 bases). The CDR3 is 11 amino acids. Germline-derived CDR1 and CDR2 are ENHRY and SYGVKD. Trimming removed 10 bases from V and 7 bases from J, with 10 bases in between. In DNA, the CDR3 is TGTGCCACACGGGGGGGTGAAAAACTGTTTTTT. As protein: CATRGGEKLFF.

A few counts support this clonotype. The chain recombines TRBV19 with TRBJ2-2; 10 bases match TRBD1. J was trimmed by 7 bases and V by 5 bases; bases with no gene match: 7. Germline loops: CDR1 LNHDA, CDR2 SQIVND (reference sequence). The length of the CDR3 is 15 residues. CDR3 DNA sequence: TGTGCCAGTAGTCGATTGGACAGGGGGATCGGGGAGCTGTTTTTT. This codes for CASSRLDRGIGELFF.

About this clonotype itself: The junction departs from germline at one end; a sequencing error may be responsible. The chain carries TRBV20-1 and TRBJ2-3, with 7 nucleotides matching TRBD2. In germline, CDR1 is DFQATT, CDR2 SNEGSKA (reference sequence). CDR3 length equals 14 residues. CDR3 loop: CSAGEAGITDTQYF. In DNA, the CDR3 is TGCAGTGCTGGAGAAGCGGGGATAACAGATACGCAGTATTTT.

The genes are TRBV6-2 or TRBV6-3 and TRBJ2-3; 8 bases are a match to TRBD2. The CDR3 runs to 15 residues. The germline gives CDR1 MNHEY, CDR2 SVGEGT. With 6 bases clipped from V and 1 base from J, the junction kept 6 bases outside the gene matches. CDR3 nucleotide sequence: TGTGCCAGCAGCCTAGCGGGCTTTGGCACAGATACGCAGTATTTT. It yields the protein CASSLAGFGTDTQYF.

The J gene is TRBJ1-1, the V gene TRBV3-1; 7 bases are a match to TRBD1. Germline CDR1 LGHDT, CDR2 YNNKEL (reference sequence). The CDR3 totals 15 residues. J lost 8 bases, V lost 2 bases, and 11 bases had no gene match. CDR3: CASSQTPGQHIEAFF. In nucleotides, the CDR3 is TGTGCCAGCAGCCAAACACCGGGACAGCACATAGAAGCTTTCTTT.

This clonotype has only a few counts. This chain's CDR3 is CSANDGTLSTDTQYF. The CDR3 coding sequence is TGCAGTGCTAATGACGGGACACTTAGCACAGATACGCAGTATTTT. This chain links TRBV20-1 with TRBJ2-3, with D possibly TRBD1 on 6 matching bases. This CDR3 is built from 15 residues. The V gene's germline CDR1 is DFQATT and CDR2 SNEGSKA (reference sequence). Trimming took off 4 bases at V and 0 bases at J, with 14 bases between the two ends.

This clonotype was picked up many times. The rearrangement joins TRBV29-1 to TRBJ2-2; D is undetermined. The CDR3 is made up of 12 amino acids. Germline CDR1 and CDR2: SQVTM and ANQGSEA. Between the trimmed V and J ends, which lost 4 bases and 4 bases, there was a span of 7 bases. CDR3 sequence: CSVVVITGELFF. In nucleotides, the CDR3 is TGCAGCGTTGTTGTCATCACCGGGGAGCTGTTTTTT.

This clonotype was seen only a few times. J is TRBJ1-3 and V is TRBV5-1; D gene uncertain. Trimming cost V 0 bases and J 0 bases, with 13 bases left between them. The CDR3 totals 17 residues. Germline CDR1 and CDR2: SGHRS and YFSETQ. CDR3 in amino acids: CASSLAPLSNSGNTIYF. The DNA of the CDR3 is TGCGCCAGCAGCTTGGCACCCCTTTCTAACTCTGGAAACACCATATATTTT.

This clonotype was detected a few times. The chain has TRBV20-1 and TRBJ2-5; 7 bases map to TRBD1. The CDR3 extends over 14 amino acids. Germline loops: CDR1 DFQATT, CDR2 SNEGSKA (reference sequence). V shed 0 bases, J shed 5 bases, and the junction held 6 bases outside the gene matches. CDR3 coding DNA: TGCAGTGCTAGAGATGGGACAGTAGCTGAGACCCAGTACTTC. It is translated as CSARDGTVAETQYF.

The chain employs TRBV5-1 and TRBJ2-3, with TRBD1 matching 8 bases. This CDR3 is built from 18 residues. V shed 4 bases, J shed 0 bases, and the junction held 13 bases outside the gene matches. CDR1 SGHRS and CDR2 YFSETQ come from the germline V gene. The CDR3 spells CASSLFPGGRSSTDTQYF. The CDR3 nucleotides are TGCGCCAGCAGCCTTTTTCCAGGGGGCCGCTCTAGCACAGATACGCAGTATTTT.